This TCR beta chain was recorded in a study of cytomegalovirus exposure and HLA in healthy donors. Study-level results: For cytomegalovirus status, the classifier reportedly gave diagnoses with high specificity and sensitivity. Some public TCRs appeared in many individuals, while most sequences were rare. Cytomegalovirus association was listed for under 200 TCR beta chains.

Points on this clone: What it binds is unknown.

V was clipped by 8 bases and J by 4 bases; unmatched bases: 7. This CDR3 is built from 13 residues. Germline V gene sequence: CDR1 MDHEN, CDR2 SYDVKM. Clones were sequenced by immunoSEQ multiplex PCR, and TCRdb holds only the in-frame ones, with some missing. The table records 130,000 to 150,000 clones, around 90% of them present only once. V is TRBV28 and J is TRBJ1-1, with 7 positions matching TRBD1. The receptor's source is a woman aged 18-30 years in good health and CMV-seropositive. Sequencing was performed on PBMCs. CDR3 nucleotide sequence: TGTGCCAGCCTGGTTCGACAGGGCACTGAAGCTTTCTTT. Its translation: CASLVRQGTEAFF. The variable domain in full, with the rest retrieved from reference TRBV28 and TRBJ1-1, is DVKVTQSSRYLVKRTGEKVFLECVQDMDHENMFWYRQDPGLGLRLIYFSYDVKMKEKGDIPEGYSVSREKKERFSLILESASTNQTSMYLCASLVRQGTEAFFGQGTRLTVV.